Listed below are T cell receptor beta chains from one sample, sequenced in a study of regulatory T cells in long-lasting Graves disease. Each CDR3 protein is one row after TCRdb ran MiXCR on the multiplex PCR reads. The sample lists under 350,000 distinct CDR3 sequences; around 20% were seen once. The sample consisted of peripheral blood mononuclear cells (PBMCs), taken when the disease was refractory, from a patient treated with antithyroid drugs. The receptors originated from a female donor with Graves disease. The CDR3 runs from the conserved cysteine through the conserved F or W. D genes are given only for firm matches. Clone size appears in some rows only: once, few, many, or a class for an expanded clone.

TRBV7-2	few	TRBJ1-4	.	TGTGCCAGCGGTCAGGGAGTAGCTGAAAAACTGTTTTTT	CASGQGVAEKLFF
TRBV2	.	TRBJ2-2	.	TGTGCCAGCAGTGTGGGCAGATGGAGCACCGGGGAGCTGTTTTTT	CASSVGRWSTGELFF
TRBV19	.	TRBJ1-5	TRBD1	TGTGCCAGTAGTTCTAGACAGGGTGGGCATCAGCCCCAGCATTTT	CASSSRQGGHQPQHF
TRBV7-9	many	TRBJ1-2	.	TGTGCCAGCAGCTCCGGGATATCCTATGGCTACACCTTC	CASSSGISYGYTF
TRBV12-3/TRBV12-4	many	TRBJ1-4	.	TGTGCCAGCAGCCCCCGACAGTATATTGAAAAACTGTTTTTT	CASSPRQYIEKLFF
TRBV6-1	.	TRBJ1-1	.	TGTGCCAGCATCTTATCTGGGCGGGGTACGAACACTGAAGCTTTCTTT	CASILSGRGTNTEAFF
TRBV2	many	TRBJ2-7	.	TGTGCCAGCAGTGAAGTCCGGGGGAAGGCCTACGAGCAGTACTTC	CASSEVRGKAYEQYF
TRBV19	.	TRBJ2-4	TRBD2	TGTGCCAGTAGTATAGTGGGGGAGGGCCAAAACATTCAGTACTTC	CASSIVGEGQNIQYF
TRBV28	few	TRBJ2-7	TRBD1	TGTGCCAGCAGATGGACAGGGCGGGACGAGCAGTACTTC	CASRWTGRDEQYF
TRBV28	many	TRBJ1-5	.	TGTGCCAGCTCAAAAGAGACACAGCGTAGCAATCAGCCCCAGCATTTT	CASSKETQRSNQPQHF
TRBV27	.	TRBJ2-1	TRBD2	TGTGCCAGCAGTCCAGGACTAGCGGGGGCCTACAATGAGCAGTTCTTC	CASSPGLAGAYNEQFF
TRBV6-1	few	TRBJ1-2	TRBD1	TGTGCCAGCAGTGATCGAGGGGGCGCGGAGGGCTACACCTTC	CASSDRGGAEGYTF
TRBV12-3/TRBV12-4	many	TRBJ1-6	.	TGTGCCAGCAGTTTCCCCCTTAGAGGACCGGATTCACCCCTCCACTTT	CASSFPLRGPDSPLHF
TRBV28	few	TRBJ2-7	TRBD1	TGTGCCAGCAGTTTATGGGGGACAGGGGCGACCTACGAGCAGTACTTC	CASSLWGTGATYEQYF
TRBV4-3	.	TRBJ1-6	TRBD1	TGCGCCAGCAGCCAAGGGACAGGGGATACCTCACCCCTCCACTTT	CASSQGTGDTSPLHF
TRBV30	.	TRBJ1-1	TRBD1	TGTGCCTGGAGTAACAGGGGTCGGTACACTGAAGCTTTCTTT	CAWSNRGRYTEAFF
TRBV7-9	.	TRBJ2-7	.	TGTGCCAGCCAGACAGAGTTCGAGCAGTACTTC	CASQTEFEQYF
TRBV5-1	.	TRBJ2-7	TRBD1	TGCGCCAGCAGCTTGGCCTGGGACAGCTCCTACGAGCAGTACTTC	CASSLAWDSSYEQYF
TRBV12-3/TRBV12-4	.	TRBJ2-3	.	TGTGCCAGCAGTGTAGACTTCACAGATACGCAGTATTTT	CASSVDFTDTQYF
TRBV25-1	.	TRBJ1-2	.	TGTGCCAGCAGTGGAGATTGGGGTGTCCATGGCTACACCTTC	CASSGDWGVHGYTF
TRBV6-2/TRBV6-3	.	TRBJ1-1	.	TGTGCCAGCAGTTACTCGAAAGTAGTTGGGACTGAAGCTTTCTTT	CASSYSKVVGTEAFF
TRBV19	few	TRBJ1-1	.	TGTGCCAGTTTCCCCACCTTAACAGGCGTCGGGGACACTGAAGCTTTCTTT	CASFPTLTGVGDTEAFF
TRBV12-3/TRBV12-4	many	TRBJ1-2	TRBD1	TGTGCCAGCAGGTCGGACAGGGGGCAGGGAGGCTACACCTTC	CASRSDRGQGGYTF
TRBV5-1	.	TRBJ1-2	.	TGCGCCAGCAGCTTGGACGGGGGCGCGCTCGGCTACACCTTC	CASSLDGGALGYTF
TRBV7-2	.	TRBJ2-1	.	TGTGCCAGCAGCTTGGGTGGGGAAGTCTGGAATGAGCAGTTCTTC	CASSLGGEVWNEQFF
TRBV19	.	TRBJ2-7	.	TGTGCCAGTAGTAAAACCGGGGCCTCCTACGAGCAGTACTTC	CASSKTGASYEQYF
TRBV19	few	TRBJ2-7	TRBD2	TGTGCCAGTAGTATAGGGGGACTAGCGGGAGAAGATTGGGTCCACGAGCAGTACTTC	CASSIGGLAGEDWVHEQYF
TRBV6-2/TRBV6-3	.	TRBJ1-5	.	TGTGCCAGCACCACCCGCCAGGCCATCTTGGGGACTCAGCCCCAGCATTTT	CASTTRQAILGTQPQHF
TRBV5-8	few	TRBJ2-5	.	TGTGCCAGCAGCTTGTTAGGGATTGGGACCCAGTACTTC	CASSLLGIGTQYF
TRBV19	many	TRBJ1-5	.	TGTGCCAGTAGCAGAGACCGGGGCAGCTCCAGCATTTTT	CASSRDRGSSSIF
TRBV7-2	.	TRBJ2-3	TRBD2	TGTGCCAGCAGCTTAGGCGGGAGAGGCACAGATACGCAGTATTTT	CASSLGGRGTDTQYF
TRBV6-1	few	TRBJ2-7	TRBD2	TGTGCCACCGGACTAGCGGCATCCTACTCCTACGAGCAGTACTTC	CATGLAASYSYEQYF
TRBV20-1	many	TRBJ1-2	TRBD1	TGCCATCTCAAAAAACAGGGGGTGGACGGCTACACCTTC	CHLKKQGVDGYTF
TRBV29-1	few	TRBJ1-5	TRBD1	TGCAGCGTTCAGGGGGGGGGCGATCAGCCCCAGCATTTT	CSVQGGGDQPQHF
TRBV11-2	few	TRBJ2-5	TRBD1	TGTGCCAGCAGCAGGACAGGGGGCCGAAAAGAGACCCAGTACTTC	CASSRTGGRKETQYF
TRBV20-1	many	TRBJ2-5	.	TGCAGTGTAAGAACAGGGTGGCAAGAGACCCAGTACTTC	CSVRTGWQETQYF
TRBV9	many	TRBJ2-7	.	TGTGCCAGCAGCGTAGCGGTTGGGGACTACGAGCAGTACTTC	CASSVAVGDYEQYF
TRBV11-1	many	TRBJ2-4	TRBD1	TGTGCCAGCAGCTTAATGGGACAGGGTAAAATTCAGTACTTC	CASSLMGQGKIQYF
TRBV28	few	TRBJ1-3	.	TGTGCCAGCTCCCCTCAGGGCATTTCTGGAAACACCATATATTTT	CASSPQGISGNTIYF
TRBV4-1	.	TRBJ2-2	.	TGCGCCAGCAGCCAAGGGCCGGGTAGGACCGGGGAGCTGTTTTTT	CASSQGPGRTGELFF
TRBV28	many	TRBJ1-5	TRBD1	TGTGCCAGCAGTTTTCTGGGACAGGTAAAACCCCAGCATTTT	CASSFLGQVKPQHF
TRBV27	many	TRBJ2-5	.	TGTGCCAGCAGTCCGTATAGGGTGGGAGAGACCCAGTACTTC	CASSPYRVGETQYF
TRBV5-1	many	TRBJ1-2	.	TGCGCCAGCAGCTTGTTTGGGGGCGACTATGGCTACACCTTC	CASSLFGGDYGYTF
TRBV11-3	.	TRBJ2-7	.	TGTGCCAGCAGCTTATCCCGGGGGAGAGAGCAGTACTTC	CASSLSRGREQYF
TRBV6-5	.	TRBJ2-5	TRBD2	TGTGCCAGCAGTTATAGCGGGAGTTCTTGGGAGACCCAGTACTTC	CASSYSGSSWETQYF
TRBV7-2	.	TRBJ2-1	TRBD2	TGTGCCAGCAGCTTTGGGCTAGCGGGAAACAATGAGCAGTTCTTC	CASSFGLAGNNEQFF
TRBV29-1	many	TRBJ1-3	.	TGCAGCGTTGAGCCTGTGACCATATATTTT	CSVEPVTIYF
TRBV27	many	TRBJ2-7	.	TGTGCCAGCAGTTTAAATTCGGGAGCCCCCTACGAGCAGTACTTC	CASSLNSGAPYEQYF
TRBV30	.	TRBJ2-5	.	TGTGCCTGGAGTAATGGGGAGACCCAGTACTTC	CAWSNGETQYF
TRBV4-2	many	TRBJ2-5	.	TGTGCCAGCAGCCAAGAGTGGGCGTACCAAGAGACCCAGTACTTC	CASSQEWAYQETQYF
TRBV6-4	.	TRBJ1-1	.	TGTGCCAGCAGTCACGTGGGGCGGAACACTGAAGCTTTCTTT	CASSHVGRNTEAFF
TRBV2	many	TRBJ2-7	TRBD1	TGTGCCAGCAGCACTGAGGGGGGACAGGGGAGCTACGAGCAGTACTTC	CASSTEGGQGSYEQYF
TRBV7-2	.	TRBJ2-4	.	TGTGCCAGCAGCTTAGGAGTGGGGATGGCCCAAAACATTCAGTACTTC	CASSLGVGMAQNIQYF
TRBV10-1	.	TRBJ2-7	.	TGCGCCAGCCGGAGTCTGGCAGCGGGTCTTACCTACGAGCAGTACTTC	CASRSLAAGLTYEQYF
TRBV29-1	.	TRBJ1-2	.	TGCAGCGTTTACGCTAACTATGGCTACACCTTC	CSVYANYGYTF
TRBV7-2	many	TRBJ1-5	.	TGTGCCAGCAGCTTAGATGCGGGGAGAGCTCAGCCCCAGCATTTT	CASSLDAGRAQPQHF
TRBV30	few	TRBJ1-1	.	TGTGCCTGGGTAGGTCTTGGTGGGACTGAAGCTTTCTTT	CAWVGLGGTEAFF